Following are 18 T cell receptor beta chains from one sample sequenced in a study of CD8 T cells in Susac syndrome. With random hexamers, reverse transcription was performed on roughly 0.45 to 1 ug of RNA. One entry per CDR3 protein, called by TCRdb with MiXCR from the immunoSEQ multiplex PCR reads. The table includes hundreds of thousands of distinct CDR3 sequences, 85% to 95% detected once. Material: CD4+ T cells from PBMCs. The receptors here all came from a human donor with multiple sclerosis.

This chain connects TRBV6-6 to TRBJ2-7; D not certain. Germline V CDR1 and CDR2: MNHNY, SVGAGI (reference sequence). The CDR3 sequence is 13 residues long. V dropped 0 bases and J dropped 7 bases, with 10 bases sitting between them. In DNA, the CDR3 is TGTGCCAGCAGTTACTCTTCCCCGCAGGAGCAGTACTTC. Encoded protein: CASSYSSPQEQYF.

The V and J genes are TRBV2 and TRBJ2-5, with D perhaps matching TRBD1 or TRBD2 (5 bases each). From germline, CDR1 is SNHLY and CDR2 FYNNEI. The CDR3 spans 15 residues. Trimming took off 1 base at V and 2 bases at J, with 11 bases between the two ends. CDR3 DNA sequence: TGTGCCAGCAGTGAAGGACAGCGAGGGCAAGAGACCCAGTACTTC. Translating it yields CASSEGQRGQETQYF.

The J gene is TRBJ2-3, the V gene TRBV20-1; D is ambiguous. This CDR3 region has 13 residues. The germline gives CDR1 DFQATT, CDR2 SNEGSKA (reference sequence). V lost 2 bases and J lost 2, with 8 bases in between. The CDR3 is CSARTTTTDTQYF. The DNA of the CDR3 is TGCAGTGCTAGAACGACAACCACAGATACGCAGTATTTT.

This chain uses TRBV27 with TRBJ2-6; D unresolved. V was shortened by 2 bases and J by 3 bases, with 2 bases between the two germline ends. The germline V gene has CDR1 MNHEY and CDR2 SMNVEV (reference sequence). CDR3 size: 13 residues. The CDR3: CASSLLGANVLTF. The DNA of the CDR3 is TGTGCCAGCAGTTTACTTGGGGCCAACGTCCTGACTTTC.

V and J are TRBV4-1 and TRBJ1-2; D possibly corresponds to TRBD1 (6 bases). Germline V CDR1 and CDR2: MGHRA, YSYEKL. V was trimmed by 2 bases and J by 5 bases, leaving 21 bases between them. This CDR3 contains 17 residues. The CDR3 region is CASSQPTGPRDQYGYTF. CDR3 sequence (DNA): TGCGCCAGCAGCCAACCGACAGGACCCAGAGACCAATATGGCTACACCTTC.

The chain uses TRBV4-2 and TRBJ2-5; D is possibly TRBD1 (5 bases). The CDR3 totals 14 residues. V was clipped by 0 bases and J by 7 bases, with 12 bases between them. Per germline, CDR1 LGHNA and CDR2 YNFKEQ. The DNA for the CDR3 is TGTGCCAGCAGCCAAGAGTTACAGGCAAGGACCCAGTACTTC. Translating gives CASSQELQARTQYF.

This clonotype has just one count. The V call is TRBV11-3, the J call TRBJ2-2, with 11 bases identical to TRBD2. V was clipped by 3 bases and J by 6 bases; unmatched bases: 12. Germline CDR1 is SGHNT and CDR2 is YENEEA. The CDR3 covers 18 residues. The CDR3 region is CASSFVPGLAGSAGELFF. Written as DNA, the CDR3 is TGTGCCAGCAGCTTTGTACCCGGACTAGCGGGTTCGGCCGGGGAGCTGTTTTTT.

The V call is TRBV6-5, the J call TRBJ2-6, with D maybe TRBD1 (5 bases). The length of the CDR3 is 12 residues. The ends were cut back, 8 bases at V and 8 bases at J, with 10 bases in the middle. Germline loops: CDR1 MNHEY, CDR2 SVGAGI. The CDR3 spells CASSTASNVLTF. In DNA form, the CDR3 reads TGTGCCAGCTCGACAGCGTCCAACGTCCTGACTTTC.

The CDR3 protein is CASSFEGGLWDEQFF. The CDR3 DNA is TGTGCCAGCAGCTTTGAGGGGGGGCTCTGGGATGAGCAGTTCTTC. V and J are TRBV7-9 and TRBJ2-1; perhaps TRBD2 as D (7 bases). The CDR3 loop spans 15 amino acids. CDR1 and CDR2 from the germline V gene are SEHNR and FQNEAQ (reference sequence). Deletions cut 3 bases from V and 8 bases from J, with 17 bases between.

The chain couples TRBV7-9 to TRBJ1-6; D may be TRBD1 (6 bases). CDR1 and CDR2 from the germline V gene are SEHNR and FQNEAQ (reference sequence). V was trimmed by 5 bases and J by 10 bases, leaving 15 bases between them. The CDR3 extends over 14 amino acids. The CDR3 DNA sequence: TGTGCCAGCAGCACAGAGGGGGGGAACTCACCCCTCCACTTT. This gives the protein CASSTEGGNSPLHF.

This chain connects TRBV7-2 to TRBJ2-1, with 9 nucleotides matching TRBD2. This CDR3 comprises 15 residues. The V gene's germline CDR1 is SGHTA and CDR2 FQGNSA. The V segment lost 1 base and the J segment 4 bases; nucleotides outside the gene matches: 2. The CDR3 is CASSLELAGYNEQFF. CDR3 coding DNA: TGTGCCAGCAGCTTAGAACTAGCGGGTTACAATGAGCAGTTCTTC.

J is TRBJ1-1 and V is TRBV18; D is possibly TRBD1 (6 bases). This CDR3 comprises 15 residues. CDR1 and CDR2 (germline): KGHSH, LQKENI. V dropped 2 bases and J dropped 1 base, with 11 bases sitting between them. The CDR3 protein is CASSPFSGENTEAFF. CDR3 DNA: TGTGCCAGCTCACCATTCTCAGGGGAGAACACTGAAGCTTTCTTT. Combining the CDR3 with reference TRBV18 and TRBJ1-1 gives the whole variable domain NAGVMQNPRHLVRRRGQEARLRCSPMKGHSHVYWYRQLPEEGLKFMVYLQKENIIDESGMPKERFSAEFPKEGPSILRIQQVVRGDSAAYFCASSPFSGENTEAFFGQGTRLTVV.

The chain uses TRBV20-1 and TRBJ1-4; 9 nucleotides align to TRBD1. Per the germline V gene, CDR1 is DFQATT and CDR2 is SNEGSKA (reference sequence). Trimming at V came to 5 bases and at J to 7 bases, leaving 20 bases not matched to a gene. The CDR3 totals 18 residues. The CDR3 region has the DNA TGCAGTGCTCGCATTCCGGGACAGGGTTTGGGGGTTGGTGAAAAACTGTTTTTT. It encodes CSARIPGQGLGVGEKLFF.

This chain uses TRBV29-1 with TRBJ2-7; D is uncertain. There are 11 residues in the CDR3. CDR1 is SQVTM, CDR2 ANQGSEA, per germline. Deletions cut 3 bases from V and 5 bases from J, with 8 bases between. The CDR3 is CSVDLGHEQYF. DNA of the CDR3: TGCAGCGTTGACTTGGGTCACGAGCAGTACTTC.

The chain carries TRBV11-1 and TRBJ2-7; no firm D call. This CDR3 has 12 amino acids. Trimming cost V 3 bases and J 3 bases, with 6 bases left between them. The germline V gene encodes CDR1 SGHAT and CDR2 FQDESV (reference sequence). CDR3 sequence reads: CASSLGNYEQYF. The CDR3 coding sequence is TGTGCCAGCAGCTTGGGGAACTACGAGCAGTACTTC.

This chain joins TRBV5-5 and TRBJ2-3, with D unclear. Trimming took 0 bases from V and 5 from J, leaving 16 bases between them. The germline gives CDR1 SGHKS, CDR2 YYEKEE (reference sequence). This CDR3 has 16 amino acids. The CDR3 region is CASSLGPTPVEDTQYF. CDR3 DNA sequence: TGTGCCAGCAGCTTGGGACCGACTCCTGTGGAAGATACGCAGTATTTT.

V gene TRBV5-4 combines with J gene TRBJ1-1; D is undetermined. With 0 bases removed from V and 6 bases from J, the gap between germline ends came to 12 bases. The length of the CDR3 is 14 residues. In germline, CDR1 is SGHNT, CDR2 YYREEE (reference sequence). The CDR3 DNA reads TGTGCCAGCAGCTTGGTTCCCGATGTCGCTGAAGCTTTCTTT. It specifies CASSLVPDVAEAFF.

The rearrangement joins TRBV12-5 to TRBJ2-2; 11 bases line up with TRBD1. Trimming at V came to 0 bases and at J to 3 bases, leaving 6 bases not matched to a gene. Germline V gene sequence: CDR1 LGHNT, CDR2 FRNRAP. The CDR3 sequence is 18 residues long. CDR3 sequence reads: CASGLVRGQGAHTGELFF. The CDR3 region has the DNA TGTGCTAGTGGTTTGGTCCGTGGACAGGGGGCGCACACCGGGGAGCTGTTTTTT.